A selection of T cell receptor beta chains follows, all from one sample in a study of blood T cell repertoires in COVID-19. Clones were sequenced by immunoSEQ multiplex PCR, and TCRdb holds only the in-frame ones, with some missing. This sample has under 80,000 clones, with roughly 84% found just once. Sequencing used peripheral blood. The origin of the receptors is a man aged 80 or over with acute or convalescent COVID-19. Each CDR3 is given with its conserved first and last residue. The order of the fields is clone size, V gene, J gene, D gene, CDR3 DNA, CDR3 protein. D genes are given only for firm matches. The size of a clone is reported for some rows only, either as once, few or many, or as a class for expanded clones.

.	TRBV28	TRBJ2-3	.	TGTGCCAGCAGTTTATATCCGCGGGGCACAGATACGCAGTATTTT	CASSLYPRGTDTQYF
.	TRBV14	TRBJ2-3	TRBD2	TGTGCCAGCAGCCCGGGACTAGCGGGCACAGATACGCAGTATTTT	CASSPGLAGTDTQYF
.	TRBV10-3	TRBJ2-7	TRBD1	TGTGCCATCAGTCCGAGGGGGACAGCCCCACACGAGCAGTACTTC	CAISPRGTAPHEQYF
.	TRBV3-1/TRBV3-2	TRBJ2-3	TRBD2	TGTGCCAGCAGCCCGGGACTAGCGGGAGATGAGGGCACAGATACGCAGTATTTT	CASSPGLAGDEGTDTQYF
.	TRBV18	TRBJ1-1	.	TGTGCCAGCTCACCTCCACGGGGGGGGTTGAACACTGAAGCTTTCTTT	CASSPPRGGLNTEAFF
.	TRBV6-5	TRBJ1-5	.	TGTGCCAGCAGGACAGGCAATCAGCCCCAGCATTTT	CASRTGNQPQHF
.	TRBV11-3	TRBJ1-6	.	TGTGCCAGCAGCTTAGATCCAGGGTATAATTCACCCCTCCACTTT	CASSLDPGYNSPLHF
.	TRBV11-2	TRBJ1-1	.	TGTGCCAGCAGCCCACCGGGACTGACGAACACTGAAGCTTTCTTT	CASSPPGLTNTEAFF
.	TRBV2	TRBJ2-3	.	TGTGCCAGCAATGAGAATGAGGATACGCAGTATTTT	CASNENEDTQYF
.	TRBV25-1	TRBJ1-1	TRBD1	TGTGCCTCAACCGGACAGGGGGCGCGTCGCACTGAAGCTTTCTTT	CASTGQGARRTEAFF
.	TRBV7-3	TRBJ1-1	.	TGTGCCAGCAGCTTATCGACAGTTCTGAACACTGAAGCTTTCTTT	CASSLSTVLNTEAFF
.	TRBV7-8	TRBJ2-4	TRBD2	TGTGCCAGCAGCTTATCCTTACCGGCAGCGGGGGCCAAAAACATTCAGTACTTC	CASSLSLPAAGAKNIQYF
.	TRBV5-1	TRBJ1-2	TRBD1	TGCGCCAGCAGTTCCGGACAGGGGTCTGGCTACACCTTC	CASSSGQGSGYTF
.	TRBV16	TRBJ1-6	TRBD1	TGTGCCAGCAGCCTCGACAGGGACTCACCCCTCCACTTT	CASSLDRDSPLHF
.	TRBV6-2/TRBV6-3	TRBJ2-5	.	TGTGCCAGCAGTCGATCGGGTGGGGAGACCCAGTACTTC	CASSRSGGETQYF
once	TRBV7-2	TRBJ1-2	.	TGTGCCAGCAGCTCGGACAGTATCTATGGCTACACCTTC	CASSSDSIYGYTF
.	TRBV20-1	TRBJ2-1	.	TGCAGTGCTAGTAGCTGGTTCCCCTACAATGAGCAGTTCTTC	CSASSWFPYNEQFF
.	TRBV5-8	TRBJ2-1	.	TGTGCCAGCAGCACCGACTCAATCTTC	CASSTDSIF
.	TRBV29-1	TRBJ2-1	TRBD2	TGCAGCGTTGTTGGGCTAGCGGGTATCAATGAGCAGTTCTTC	CSVVGLAGINEQFF
.	TRBV18	TRBJ1-2	TRBD1	TGTGCCAGCTCACCAGGGGACAGTCCTAACTATGGCTACACCTTC	CASSPGDSPNYGYTF
.	TRBV3-1/TRBV3-2	TRBJ2-1	.	TGTGCCAGCAGCGCCGACACGAGCTCCTACAATGAGCAGTTCTTC	CASSADTSSYNEQFF
few	TRBV5-1	TRBJ2-1	TRBD2	TGCGCCAGCAGATCGCCGGGACTAGCGGGTGGGGAGCAGTTCTTC	CASRSPGLAGGEQFF
.	TRBV7-2	TRBJ2-5	.	TGTGCCAGCAGCCGAGAGACCCAGTACTTC	CASSRETQYF
.	TRBV5-4	TRBJ1-1	TRBD1	TGTGCCAGCAGCAACCCAGGGGGTAACACTGAAGCTTTCTTT	CASSNPGGNTEAFF
.	TRBV7-8	TRBJ2-1	TRBD2	TGTGCCAGCAGCTTTCGGTTGGCGGGAGACTTAATCTACAATGAGCAGTTCTTC	CASSFRLAGDLIYNEQFF
.	TRBV28	TRBJ1-6	.	TGTGCCAGCAGCCTACTTAATTCACCCCTCCACTTT	CASSLLNSPLHF
.	TRBV28	TRBJ1-4	TRBD1	TGTGCCAGCAGTGTGGGACAGGGGACCGAAAAACTGTTTTTT	CASSVGQGTEKLFF
.	TRBV18	TRBJ2-7	TRBD1	TGTGCCAGCTCTTCTAGGACAGGGGAATCCGAGCAGTACTTC	CASSSRTGESEQYF
.	TRBV28	TRBJ1-5	.	TGTGCCAGCAGTTCCGGAGTGGGGGGATCGAGCAATCAGCCCCAGCATTTT	CASSSGVGGSSNQPQHF
.	TRBV28	TRBJ1-2	TRBD1	TGTGCCAGCAGTGAGACAGGGTCCGGCTACACCTTC	CASSETGSGYTF
.	TRBV6-5	TRBJ2-1	TRBD1	TGTGCCAGCAGTACTTGGACAGGGGACAATGAGCAGTTCTTC	CASSTWTGDNEQFF
.	TRBV7-2	TRBJ2-3	.	TGTGCCAGCAGCCCCCTCGCCGCGGGGATCACAGATACGCAGTATTTT	CASSPLAAGITDTQYF
.	TRBV7-2	TRBJ1-1	TRBD1	TGTGCCAGCAGCCAGGGACAGGGGGCCCTCACTGAAGCTTTCTTT	CASSQGQGALTEAFF
.	TRBV7-2	TRBJ2-3	TRBD2	TGTGCCAGCAGCAGTCAAGGCAGCGGGAGGACAGATACGCAGTATTTT	CASSSQGSGRTDTQYF
.	TRBV7-9	TRBJ2-7	TRBD2	TGTGCCAGCAGCTTTTGGACTAGCGGGAGGTACGAGCAGTACTTC	CASSFWTSGRYEQYF
.	TRBV7-8	TRBJ1-1	TRBD1	TGTGCCAGCAGCTTAGAGACAGGGAGTCTTGACACTGAAGCTTTCTTT	CASSLETGSLDTEAFF
.	TRBV18	TRBJ2-1	.	TGTGCCAGCTCACCAGTACAGACGAATGAGCAGTTCTTC	CASSPVQTNEQFF
.	TRBV7-2	TRBJ1-1	TRBD1	TGTGCCAGCAGCGTCGGACAGGGGACTGAAGCTTTCTTT	CASSVGQGTEAFF
once	TRBV3-1/TRBV3-2	TRBJ1-2	.	TGTGCCAGCAGCCAAGATTATCGTGGTAGTGGTGGCTACACCTTC	CASSQDYRGSGGYTF